Shown below are 10 T cell receptor beta chains from a single sample sequenced in a study of CD8 T cells in ankylosing spondylitis. Their antigen targets remain unknown. Findings and limits, study-wide: Ankylosing spondylitis blood seemed to carry a telltale TCR beta motif made of under ten highly homologous variants.

MiXCR was run by TCRdb on the 5' RACE reads, yielding one entry per CDR3 protein. The sample consists of over 200,000 distinct CDR3 sequences, around 16% of them appearing once. Material for sequencing was blood, either unsorted or a sorted T cell fraction (not recorded which). The receptors were sampled from a male donor with ankylosing spondylitis.

This clonotype has just a few counts. V and J are TRBV12-3 or TRBV12-4 and TRBJ2-7; D may be TRBD2 (5 bases). The CDR3 is 12 residues long. V lost 8 bases and J lost 0, with 8 bases in between. The CDR3 is CASGEGSYEQYF. CDR3 DNA: TGTGCCAGCGGTGAGGGCTCCTACGAGCAGTACTTC.

This clonotype was seen only a few times. The chain carries TRBV5-1 and TRBJ2-3; 11 nucleotides match TRBD1. The CDR3 covers 14 residues. The germline CDR1 and CDR2 sequences are SGHRS and YFSETQ. V dropped 4 bases and J dropped 4; count of bases not matched to a gene: 2. This chain's CDR3 is CASSTGQGADTQYF. The CDR3 nucleotides are TGCGCCAGCAGCACGGGACAGGGGGCAGATACGCAGTATTTT.

The chain links TRBV4-1 to TRBJ2-3; no clear D. Trimming left V 2 bases short and J 5 bases short, with 5 bases between. Germline assignment: CDR1 MGHRA and CDR2 YSYEKL. The CDR3 runs to 12 residues. The CDR3 reads CASSQLGDTQYF. The CDR3 region has the DNA TGCGCCAGCAGCCAACTCGGAGATACGCAGTATTTT.

The chain combines TRBV5-5 with TRBJ2-7, with D perhaps given as TRBD1 or TRBD2 (5 bases each). The CDR3 sequence is 12 residues long. Germline V CDR1 and CDR2: SGHKS, YYEKEE (reference sequence). Between the trimmed V and J ends, which lost 3 bases and 7 bases, there was a span of 11 bases. CDR3 amino acids: CASSYFEGEQYF. The CDR3 DNA follows: TGTGCCAGCAGCTATTTCGAGGGGGAGCAGTACTTC.

The J gene is TRBJ2-7, the V gene TRBV28, with 8 nucleotides matching TRBD1. V lost 4 bases to trimming and J lost 1 base; unmatched junction nucleotides: 6. Germline CDR1 reads MDHEN; CDR2 reads SYDVKM. The CDR3 covers 15 residues. CDR3 DNA sequence: TGTGCCAGCAGTTATGGGACAGGTGATTCCTACGAGCAGTACTTC. Translated, it gives CASSYGTGDSYEQYF.

CDR3 protein: CASSLFGAANTEAFF. The DNA of the CDR3 is TGTGCCAGCAGCTTATTTGGGGCCGCGAACACTGAAGCTTTCTTT. The rearrangement uses TRBV11-2 and TRBJ1-1; D might be TRBD1 (5 bases). The germline CDR1 and CDR2 sequences are SGHAT and FQNNGV. V lost 2 bases and J lost 1, with 11 bases in between. This CDR3 has 15 amino acids.

This clonotype has only a few counts. The gene calls are TRBV4-2 and TRBJ2-7; D not certain. The CDR3 length is 14 residues. Trimming left V 0 bases short and J 6 bases short, with 12 bases between. Germline loops: CDR1 LGHNA, CDR2 YNFKEQ. In DNA, the CDR3 is TGTGCCAGCAGCCAAGAGGGCCCACTCAGCGAGCAGTACTTC. Encoded protein: CASSQEGPLSEQYF.

A few counts support this clonotype. The J gene is TRBJ1-2, the V gene TRBV29-1; D may be TRBD1 (6 bases). The germline gives CDR1 SQVTM, CDR2 ANQGSEA. V lost 0 bases to trimming and J lost 4 bases, with 12 bases between them. The CDR3 is made up of 14 amino acids. The CDR3 spells CSVEDIEGGYGYTF. CDR3 bases: TGCAGCGTTGAAGATATAGAGGGGGGCTATGGCTACACCTTC. The full variable domain, its missing parts supplied by reference TRBV29-1 and TRBJ1-2, is SAVISQKPSRDICQRGTSLTIQCQVDSQVTMMFWYRQQPGQSLTLIATANQGSEATYESGFVIDKFPISRPNLTFSTLTVSNMSPEDSSIYLCSVEDIEGGYGYTFGSGTRLTVV.

This clonotype was detected ten times or more. The chain has TRBV12-3 or TRBV12-4 and TRBJ1-3, with a tentative D call TRBD1 (6 bases). This CDR3 has 15 residues. V was shortened by 7 bases and J by 4 bases, with 17 bases between the two germline ends. CDR3 sequence (DNA): TGTGCCAGCACCAACCAACAGGGTGCCGGAAACACCATATATTTT. Its translation is CASTNQQGAGNTIYF.

The chain joins TRBV7-9 to TRBJ2-1; 9 bases are a match to TRBD2. The CDR3 has 14 amino acids. Germline lookup yields CDR1 SEHNR and CDR2 FQNEAQ (reference sequence). Trimming cost V 8 bases and J 5 bases; bases outside gene matches: 7. The CDR3 region has the DNA TGTGCCAGCGAGGGACTAGCTGGAGACAATGAGCAGTTCTTC. It is translated as CASEGLAGDNEQFF.